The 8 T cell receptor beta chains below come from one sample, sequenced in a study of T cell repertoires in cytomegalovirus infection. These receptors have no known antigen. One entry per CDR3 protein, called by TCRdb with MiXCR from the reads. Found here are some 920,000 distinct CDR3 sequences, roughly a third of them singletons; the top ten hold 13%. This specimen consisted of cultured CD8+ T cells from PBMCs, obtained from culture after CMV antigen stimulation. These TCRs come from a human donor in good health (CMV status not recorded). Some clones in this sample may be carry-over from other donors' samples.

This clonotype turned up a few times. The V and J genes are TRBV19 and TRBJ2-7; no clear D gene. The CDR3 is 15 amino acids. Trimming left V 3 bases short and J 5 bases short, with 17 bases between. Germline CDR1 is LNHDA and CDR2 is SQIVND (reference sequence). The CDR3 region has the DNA TGTGCCAGTAGTATTAGTGGGCGAACAAGGGACGAGCAGTACGTC. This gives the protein CASSISGRTRDEQYV.

This CDR3 reads CATGGLGTDTQYF. DNA for the CDR3: TGTGCCACCGGGGGCTTGGGCACAGATACGCAGTATTTT. The chain is built from TRBV15 and TRBJ2-3; a weak D match, TRBD1 (6 bases). V was cut by 8 bases and J by 1 base, with 10 bases left in between. In germline, CDR1 is LNHNV, CDR2 YYDKDF (reference sequence). The CDR3 spans 13 residues.

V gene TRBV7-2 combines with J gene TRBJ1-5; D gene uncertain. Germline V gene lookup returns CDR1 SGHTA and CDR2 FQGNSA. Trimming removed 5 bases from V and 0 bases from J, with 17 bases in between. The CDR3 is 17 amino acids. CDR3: CASSPGSSFLSNQPQHF. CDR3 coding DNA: TGTGCCAGCAGCCCCGGGTCCTCGTTCCTTAGCAATCAGCCCCAGCATTTT.

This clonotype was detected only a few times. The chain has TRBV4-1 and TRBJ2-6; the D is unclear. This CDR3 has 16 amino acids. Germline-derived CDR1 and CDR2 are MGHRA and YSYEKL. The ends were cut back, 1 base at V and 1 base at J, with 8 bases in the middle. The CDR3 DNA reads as TGCGCCAGCAGCCAAGGGGCACAGTCTGGGGCCAACGTCCTGACTTTC. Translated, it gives CASSQGAQSGANVLTF.

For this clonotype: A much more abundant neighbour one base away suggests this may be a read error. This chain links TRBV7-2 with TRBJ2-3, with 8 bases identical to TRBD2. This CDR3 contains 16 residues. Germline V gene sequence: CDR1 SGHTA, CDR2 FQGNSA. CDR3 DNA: TGTGCCAGCAGCCCGGGGGGGACTAGGATGCGAGATATGCAGTATTTT. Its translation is CASSPGGTRMRDMQYF.

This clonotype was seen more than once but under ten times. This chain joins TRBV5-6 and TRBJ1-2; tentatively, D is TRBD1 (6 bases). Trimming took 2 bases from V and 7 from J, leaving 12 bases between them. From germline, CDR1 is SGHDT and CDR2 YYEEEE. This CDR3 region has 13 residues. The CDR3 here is CASSLTGLGGYTF. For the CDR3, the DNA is TGTGCCAGCAGCTTAACAGGGTTAGGTGGCTACACCTTC.

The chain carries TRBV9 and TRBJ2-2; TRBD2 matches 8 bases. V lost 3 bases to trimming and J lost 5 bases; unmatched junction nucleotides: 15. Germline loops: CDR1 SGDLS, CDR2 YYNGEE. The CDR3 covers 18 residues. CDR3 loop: CASSAPLGRGVRTGELFF. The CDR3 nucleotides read TGTGCCAGCAGCGCCCCTCTTGGGCGGGGGGTAAGGACCGGGGAGCTGTTTTTT.

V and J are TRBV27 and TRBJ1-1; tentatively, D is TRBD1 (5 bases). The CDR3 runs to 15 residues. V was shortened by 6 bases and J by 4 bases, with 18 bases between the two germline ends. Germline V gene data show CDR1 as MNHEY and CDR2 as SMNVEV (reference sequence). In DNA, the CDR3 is TGTGCCAGCAGAGACTCAGGGAAGGCGGGCACTGAAGCTTTCTTT. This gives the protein CASRDSGKAGTEAFF.